This is a list of T cell receptor beta chains from one sample in a study of T-cell memory formation after mild COVID-19. TCRdb reanalysed the 5' RACE reads using MiXCR and keeps one entry per CDR3 protein. The sample carries 350,000 to 500,000 distinct CDR3 sequences, roughly 17% recorded once. Sequences were obtained from PBMCs or a T cell subset sorted from them (not recorded which). These receptors all come from a man aged 18 to 30 who had mild COVID-19 (a few samples of this study predate the infection). Cell type and time point are not known. CDR3s include the opening cysteine and the closing phenylalanine or tryptophan. The order of the fields is clone size, D gene, V gene, J gene, CDR3 DNA, CDR3 protein. A D gene is named only where the DNA matches it firmly. A clone size is listed for some rows: how often the clone was seen (once, few, many), or a class if it is expanded.

size: few
D: NA
V: TRBV4-1
J: TRBJ1-3
DNA: TGCGCCAGCAGCCAAGTACCGGAGAACACCATATATTTT
CDR3: CASSQVPENTIYF

size: many
D: NA
V: TRBV20-1
J: TRBJ2-3
DNA: TGCAGTGCTAGAGATTCCACTAGCACAGATACGCAGTATTTT
CDR3: CSARDSTSTDTQYF

size: NA
D: NA
V: TRBV6-2/TRBV6-3
J: TRBJ2-3
DNA: TGTGCCAGCAGTTACTCGAACGGGGCGGGGTGGGCAGATACGCAGTATTTT
CDR3: CASSYSNGAGWADTQYF

size: NA
D: TRBD1
V: TRBV20-1
J: TRBJ1-4
DNA: TGCAGTGCTACGGGAGGACAGGGCTATGAAAAACTGTTTTTT
CDR3: CSATGGQGYEKLFF

size: few
D: TRBD2
V: TRBV6-2/TRBV6-3
J: TRBJ2-3
DNA: TGTGCCAGCAGCGGACTAGCGGGGTCTGATACGCAGTATTTT
CDR3: CASSGLAGSDTQYF

size: NA
D: NA
V: TRBV12-3/TRBV12-4
J: TRBJ1-5
DNA: TGTGCCAGCAGTTTCGTCGACGTCGGGTATCAGCCCCAGCATTTT
CDR3: CASSFVDVGYQPQHF

size: NA
D: NA
V: TRBV5-6
J: TRBJ2-1
DNA: TGTGCCAGCAGCTTGGGTGCCTCGACCTACAATGAGCAGTTCTTC
CDR3: CASSLGASTYNEQFF

size: few
D: TRBD2
V: TRBV12-3/TRBV12-4
J: TRBJ2-1
DNA: TGTGCCAGCAGTGCTCATAGCGGGGGGGCAAGGAATGAGCAGTTCTTC
CDR3: CASSAHSGGARNEQFF

size: NA
D: NA
V: TRBV7-3
J: TRBJ1-1
DNA: TGTGCCAGCAGCCCCCGCAGGTTCACTGAAGCTTTCTTT
CDR3: CASSPRRFTEAFF

size: NA
D: NA
V: TRBV5-1
J: TRBJ2-2
DNA: TGCGCCAGCAGCTTGGCCGTGATGAACACCGGGGAGCTGTTTTTT
CDR3: CASSLAVMNTGELFF

size: NA
D: NA
V: TRBV7-2
J: TRBJ2-2
DNA: TGTGCCAGCAGCCCGAGGACAGCGCACACCGGGGAGCTGTTTTTT
CDR3: CASSPRTAHTGELFF

size: many
D: TRBD2
V: TRBV7-8
J: TRBJ2-7
DNA: TGTGCCAGCAGCTTAGCCCTAGCGGACGAGCAGTACTTC
CDR3: CASSLALADEQYF

size: few
D: NA
V: TRBV12-3/TRBV12-4
J: TRBJ2-7
DNA: TGTGCCAGCAGCCCCGGGAACACCTACGAGCAGTACTTC
CDR3: CASSPGNTYEQYF

size: few
D: NA
V: TRBV9
J: TRBJ1-2
DNA: TGTGCCAGCAGCGTAGGACCGACCAGTGGCTACACCTTC
CDR3: CASSVGPTSGYTF

size: NA
D: NA
V: TRBV7-2
J: TRBJ2-2
DNA: TGTGCCAGCGGGGGGATGGTCGGGGAGCTGTTTTTT
CDR3: CASGGMVGELFF

size: many
D: NA
V: TRBV6-5
J: TRBJ2-3
DNA: TGTGCCAGCAGTCACATACGGCAGGATACGCAGTATTTT
CDR3: CASSHIRQDTQYF